This TCR beta chain was retrieved from a study of blood T cell repertoires in COVID-19. Study as a whole: COVID-19 samples, acute and convalescent, were from the United States, Italy and Spain. T cells, B-cell-depleted T cells, or PBMCs provided the cDNA or gDNA that served as material.

The V gene end was trimmed by 5 bases and the J gene end by 4 bases; junction bases not matched to a gene: 6. Per germline, CDR1 LNHDA and CDR2 SQIVND (reference sequence). The CDR3 runs to 14 residues. Under the authors' procedure: How many nucleated cells were present was estimated from reference gene primer amplification. Clones were read by immunoSEQ multiplex PCR, and TCRdb kept only the in-frame ones, dropping some. V, J and clone size are taken as reported in that table, and D and trimming were inferred from the DNA itself. The repertoire consists of tens of thousands of clones, with 90% occurring once and the leading ten covering less than 6.5%. This clone has a single count.

The sample comprised peripheral blood. This rearrangement joins TRBV19 to TRBJ1-1; 8 nucleotides match TRBD1. The clonotype originates from a man in his 70s with acute or convalescent COVID-19. In nucleotides, the CDR3 is TGTGCCAGTAGTGCAACCGGGACAGGCACTGAAGCTTTCTTT. This gives the protein CASSATGTGTEAFF.